This TCR beta chain was captured in a study of Tregs in tolerant kidney transplant recipients. This CDR3 has 17 residues. Comment on this clone: The antigen is undetermined.

Here immunoSEQ multiplex PCR was the method, and the copy in TCRdb shows in-frame clones only, minus some. Here the sample spans approximately 90,000 clones, approximately 90% being singletons. Findings and limits, study-wide: Expanding Tregs on activated donor B cells appeared to best identify donor-specific TCRbeta clones. Biological reproducibility was not directly addressed, but technical replication error appeared minimal.

Unstimulated regulatory T cells (CD4+CD25+CD127-), CD4+CD25- non-regulatory cells, CD4 and CD8 cells were FACS-sorted from thawed PBMCs. Sequenced: CD8+ T cells from blood. J is TRBJ1-6 and V is TRBV12-1; TRBD1 is taken as the D call from the table, unchecked against the DNA. TRBV12-1 is shown as a pseudogene. The clonotype originates from a human donor in good health. The CDR3 region is CASSSTGGTEDNSPLHF. The CDR3 DNA sequence: TGTGCCAGCAGCTCGACAGGGGGGACTGAGGATAATTCACCCCTCCACTTT.